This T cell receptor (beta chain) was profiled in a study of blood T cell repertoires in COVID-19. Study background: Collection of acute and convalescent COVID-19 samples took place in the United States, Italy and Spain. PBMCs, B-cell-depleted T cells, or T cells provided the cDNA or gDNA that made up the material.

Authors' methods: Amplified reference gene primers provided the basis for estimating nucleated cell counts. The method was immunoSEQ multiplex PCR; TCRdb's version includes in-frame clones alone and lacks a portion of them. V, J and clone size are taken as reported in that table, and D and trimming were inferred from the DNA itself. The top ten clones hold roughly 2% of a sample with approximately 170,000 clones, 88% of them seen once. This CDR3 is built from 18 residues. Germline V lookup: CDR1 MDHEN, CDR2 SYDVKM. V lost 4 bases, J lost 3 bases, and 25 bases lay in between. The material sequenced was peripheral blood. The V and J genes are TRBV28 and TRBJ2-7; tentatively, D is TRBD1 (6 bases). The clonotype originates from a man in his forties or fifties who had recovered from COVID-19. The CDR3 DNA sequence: TGTGCCAGCAGTTCCTACTTCACCGGGACACGCGCCGGCTACGAGCAGTACTTC. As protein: CASSSYFTGTRAGYEQYF.